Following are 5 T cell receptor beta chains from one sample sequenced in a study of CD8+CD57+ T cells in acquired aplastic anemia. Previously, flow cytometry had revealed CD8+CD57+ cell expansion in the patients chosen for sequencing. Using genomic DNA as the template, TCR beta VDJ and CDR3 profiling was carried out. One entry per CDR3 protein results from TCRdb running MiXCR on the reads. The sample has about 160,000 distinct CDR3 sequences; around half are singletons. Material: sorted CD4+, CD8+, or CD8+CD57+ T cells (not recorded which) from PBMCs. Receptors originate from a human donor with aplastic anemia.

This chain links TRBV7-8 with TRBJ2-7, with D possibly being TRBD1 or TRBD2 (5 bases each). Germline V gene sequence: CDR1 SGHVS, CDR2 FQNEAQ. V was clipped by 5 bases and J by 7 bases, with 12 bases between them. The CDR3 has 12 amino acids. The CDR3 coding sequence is TGTGCCAGCAGCCACGGGACGGATGAGCAGTACTTC. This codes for CASSHGTDEQYF. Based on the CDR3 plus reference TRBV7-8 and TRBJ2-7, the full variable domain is GAGVSQSPRYKVAKRGQDVALRCDPISGHVSLFWYQQALGQGPEFLTYFQNEAQLDKSGLPSDRFFAERPEGSVSTLKIQRTQQEDSAVYLCASSHGTDEQYFGPGTRLTVT.

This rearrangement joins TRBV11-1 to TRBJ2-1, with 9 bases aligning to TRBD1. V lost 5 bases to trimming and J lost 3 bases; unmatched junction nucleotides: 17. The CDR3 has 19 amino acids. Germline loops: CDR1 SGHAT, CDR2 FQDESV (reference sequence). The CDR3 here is CASSHETPGQGKSYNEQFF. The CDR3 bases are TGTGCCAGCAGCCACGAAACGCCGGGACAGGGAAAAAGCTACAATGAGCAGTTCTTC.

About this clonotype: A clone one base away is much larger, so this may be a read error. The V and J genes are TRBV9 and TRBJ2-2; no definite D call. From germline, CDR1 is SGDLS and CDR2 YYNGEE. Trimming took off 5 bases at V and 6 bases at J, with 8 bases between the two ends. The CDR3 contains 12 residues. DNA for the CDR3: TGTGCCAGCAGGAGCTACCCCGGGGAGCTGTTTTTT. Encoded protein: CASRSYPGELFF.

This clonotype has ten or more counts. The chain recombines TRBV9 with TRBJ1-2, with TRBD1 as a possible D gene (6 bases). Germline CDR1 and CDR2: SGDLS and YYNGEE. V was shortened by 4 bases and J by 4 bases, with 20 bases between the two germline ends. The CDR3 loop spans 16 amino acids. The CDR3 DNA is TGTGCCAGCAGCCCCTCCGGGGGCAGGGGCGTCTATGGCTACACCTTC. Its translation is CASSPSGGRGVYGYTF.

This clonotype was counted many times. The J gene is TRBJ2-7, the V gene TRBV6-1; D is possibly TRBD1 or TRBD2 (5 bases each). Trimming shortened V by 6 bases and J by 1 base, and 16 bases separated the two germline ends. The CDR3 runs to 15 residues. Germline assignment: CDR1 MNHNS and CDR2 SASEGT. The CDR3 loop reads CASRDLRDASYEQYF. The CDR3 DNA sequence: TGTGCCAGCAGGGATCTACGGGACGCATCCTACGAGCAGTACTTC.